Listed below are T cell receptor beta chains from one sample, sequenced in a study of tumor and adjacent non-tumor tissue in lung cancer. TCRdb redid the calling of the multiplex PCR reads with MiXCR, one entry per CDR3 protein. The data contain 65,000 to 95,000 distinct CDR3 sequences, 80% to 85% of them singletons. Sequences were obtained from lung tumor tissue. These receptors originate from a woman aged 50 to 60 with non-small cell lung cancer. Each CDR3 is given with its conserved first and last residue. A D gene is named only where the DNA matches it firmly. Clone sizes are given selectively: once, few, many, or a class where the clone is expanded.

CSAIDPWTGLEQYF	TGCAGTGCTATAGATCCATGGACGGGACTCGAGCAGTACTTC	-	-	TRBV20-1	TRBJ2-7
CASSTSGTGSSYNSPLHF	TGTGCCAGCAGCACCTCCGGGACAGGGAGCTCCTATAATTCACCCCTCCACTTT	TRBD1	few	TRBV7-9	TRBJ1-6
CIARDPIEGQGEKLFF	TGCATTGCTAGAGATCCCATTGAGGGGCAGGGTGAAAAACTGTTTTTT	-	once	TRBV20-1	TRBJ1-4
CAIQDRLTNTGELFF	TGTGCCATCCAGGACCGGCTGACGAACACTGGGGAGCTGTTTTTT	-	-	TRBV10-3	TRBJ2-2
CASSLDRGADTQYF	TGTGCCAGCAGCCTAGATCGGGGGGCAGATACGCAGTATTTT	TRBD2	-	TRBV4-2	TRBJ2-3
CASSQELGLGDTGELFF	TGTGCCAGCAGCCAAGAATTGGGGTTAGGGGACACCGGGGAGCTGTTTTTT	-	-	TRBV4-2	TRBJ2-2
CSASPITDYNNQPQHF	TGTAGTGCTAGTCCCATAACAGATTATAACAATCAGCCCCAGCATTTT	-	-	TRBV20-1	TRBJ1-5
CARSQTRNDYSGNTIYF	TGCGCCAGGAGCCAAACACGGAATGACTACTCTGGAAACACCATATATTTT	-	-	TRBV4-3	TRBJ1-3
CAKCLSPSPADTQYF	TGTGCCAAGTGCTTAAGTCCCTCCCCAGCAGATACGCAGTATTTT	-	-	TRBV11-1	TRBJ2-3
CASSQQGVTDTQYF	TGTGCCAGCAGTCAACAGGGGGTCACAGATACGCAGTATTTT	TRBD1	-	TRBV28	TRBJ2-3
CAWTGGFTNTQYF	TGTGCCTGGACCGGAGGCTTCACAAATACGCAGTATTTT	-	-	TRBV30	TRBJ2-3
CSVALGWGDRYEQYF	TGCAGCGTTGCTTTAGGCTGGGGCGACAGATACGAGCAGTACTTC	-	-	TRBV29-1	TRBJ2-7
CGSMVNIEAFF	TGCGGTTCGATGGTTAACATTGAAGCTTTCTTT	-	-	TRBV20-1	TRBJ1-1
CATSLVGGETHYF	TGTGCCACCAGCTTAGTAGGAGGAGAGACCCATTACTTC	-	-	TRBV7-3	TRBJ2-5
CAISELANYEQYF	TGTGCCATCAGTGAACTAGCTAACTATGAGCAGTACTTC	-	few	TRBV6-1	TRBJ2-7
CASIDWQGHSPLHF	TGTGCCAGCATTGATTGGCAGGGCCATTCACCCCTTCACTTT	-	-	TRBV6-1	TRBJ1-6
CRARDYYSQLF	TGCAGAGCTAGAGATTACTATTCGCAGCTCTTC	-	-	TRBV20-1	TRBJ2-1
CASSRVAAAGELFF	TGTGCCAGCAGCCGTGTTGCGGCGGCCGGGGAGCTGTTTTTT	-	-	TRBV11-2	TRBJ2-2
CATSDPVNRLAGDVTGEMFF	TGTGCCACCAGTGATCCCGTCAACCGACTAGCGGGAGATGTCACCGGGGAGATGTTTTTT	TRBD2	-	TRBV24-1	TRBJ2-2
CNARRIGVVSRAEQGSPLHF	TGCAATGCTCGAAGGATTGGGGTCGTGTCTCGGGCGGAGCAGGGATCACCTCTCCACTTT	-	-	TRBV20-1	TRBJ1-6
CTSSQNRDNNQPQHF	TGCACCAGCAGCCAGAACCGGGACAACAATCAGCCCCAACATTTT	-	-	TRBV4-1	TRBJ1-5
CASSLVVAGASGETQYF	TGTGCCAGCAGCTTAGTGGTAGCGGGAGCCTCTGGAGAGACCCAGTACTTC	TRBD2	many	TRBV11-2	TRBJ2-5
CSSNQDLYGVGTEAFF	TGCTCCAGCAACCAAGATCTCTACGGGGTCGGCACTGAAGCTTTCTTT	-	-	TRBV4-1	TRBJ1-1
CSVSDRGNKQFF	TGCAGTGTATCGGACAGGGGCAATAAGCAGTTCTTC	TRBD1	-	TRBV20-1	TRBJ2-1
CASNSTGGNLWEQYF	TGTGCCAGCAACTCCACAGGGGGGAACCTATGGGAGCAATACTTC	TRBD1	few	TRBV28	TRBJ2-7
CATSGPVSGQGWLSDDNEQSF	TGTGCCACCAGTGGGCCGGTATCGGGACAGGGATGGCTGAGTGATGACAATGAGCAGTCCTTC	TRBD1	-	TRBV24-1	TRBJ2-1
CASSLYQGPGANVRTF	TGTGCTAGCAGCCTATATCAGGGGCCTGGGGCCAACGTCCGGACTTTC	-	-	TRBV4-2	TRBJ2-6
CASSPGGRGFGETQYF	TGCGCCAGTAGCCCTGGAGGAAGGGGCTTTGGGGAGACCCAGTACTTC	-	-	TRBV4-3	TRBJ2-5
CASSLARDRGINEQFF	TGTGCCAGCAGTTTAGCCCGGGACAGGGGGATTAATGAGCAGTTCTTC	TRBD1	many	TRBV12-3/TRBV12-4	TRBJ2-1
CASIPTGEVYEQYF	TGTGCCAGCATTCCGACAGGGGAGGTCTACGAACAGTACTTC	TRBD1	once	TRBV6-1	TRBJ2-7